This T cell receptor (beta chain) emerged from a study of T cells expressing NK-cell markers. Study at large: Sorted CD3+CD56-NKG2C+, CD3+CD56+NKG2C- and CD3+CD56+NKG2C+ T cells were the source of the TCR beta repertoires.

Study results and caveats: Evidence did not settle whether expanded NKG2C+ T cell clones targeted HCMV.

As to this clonotype: Antigen: not known.

From its re-call of the 5' RACE reads, TCRdb lists each CDR3 protein once, without DNA. Its table records fewer than 400,000 distinct CDR3 sequences. The CDR3 loop spans 12 amino acids. The V gene's germline CDR1 is DFQATT and CDR2 SNEGSKA (reference sequence). Sequenced sample: blood T cells: a sorted CD56 or NKG2C T cell subset, CD4+ or CD8+ T cells, or bulk PBMC T cells (not recorded which). The chain carries TRBV20-1 and TRBJ1-1. This TCR came from a man aged 18-75 years in good health. CDR3 amino acids: CSARGPSPEAFF.